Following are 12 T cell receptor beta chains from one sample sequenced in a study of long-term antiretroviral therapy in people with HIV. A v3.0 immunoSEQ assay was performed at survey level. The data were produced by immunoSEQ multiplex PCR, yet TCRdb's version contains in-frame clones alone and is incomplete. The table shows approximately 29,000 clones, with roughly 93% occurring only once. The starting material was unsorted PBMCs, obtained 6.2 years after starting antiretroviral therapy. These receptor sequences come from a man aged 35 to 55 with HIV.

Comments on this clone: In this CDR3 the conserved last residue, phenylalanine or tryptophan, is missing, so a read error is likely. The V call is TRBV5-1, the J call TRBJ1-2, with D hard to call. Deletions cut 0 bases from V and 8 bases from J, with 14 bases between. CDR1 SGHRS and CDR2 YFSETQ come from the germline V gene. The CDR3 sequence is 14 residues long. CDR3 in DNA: TGCGCCAGCAGCTTGGATCCGGTTTTGTCCGGCTACACCCTC. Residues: CASSLDPVLSGYTL.

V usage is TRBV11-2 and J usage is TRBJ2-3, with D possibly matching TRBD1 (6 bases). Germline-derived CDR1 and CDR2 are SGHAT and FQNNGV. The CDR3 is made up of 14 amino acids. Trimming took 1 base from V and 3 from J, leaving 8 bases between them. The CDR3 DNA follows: TGTGCCAGCAGCTTAGTACAGGGTACAGATACGCAGTATTTT. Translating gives CASSLVQGTDTQYF.

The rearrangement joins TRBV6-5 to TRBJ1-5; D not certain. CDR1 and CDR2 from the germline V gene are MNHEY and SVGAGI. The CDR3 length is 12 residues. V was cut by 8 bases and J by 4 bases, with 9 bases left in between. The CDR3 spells CASGPHNQPQHF. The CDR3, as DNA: TGTGCCAGCGGGCCCCATAATCAGCCCCAGCATTTT.

The CDR3 DNA reads as TGTGCCAGCTCAATGGACACGGGAAACACCATATATTTT. Protein: CASSMDTGNTIYF. The rearrangement joins TRBV18 to TRBJ1-3, with D maybe TRBD1 (5 bases). The CDR3 is made up of 13 amino acids. Between the trimmed V and J ends, which lost 5 bases and 4 bases, there was a span of 9 bases. Germline V gene lookup returns CDR1 KGHSH and CDR2 LQKENI. The full variable domain, rest sourced from reference TRBV18 and TRBJ1-3, is NAGVMQNPRHLVRRRGQEARLRCSPMKGHSHVYWYRQLPEEGLKFMVYLQKENIIDESGMPKERFSAEFPKEGPSILRIQQVVRGDSAAYFCASSMDTGNTIYFGEGSWLTVV.

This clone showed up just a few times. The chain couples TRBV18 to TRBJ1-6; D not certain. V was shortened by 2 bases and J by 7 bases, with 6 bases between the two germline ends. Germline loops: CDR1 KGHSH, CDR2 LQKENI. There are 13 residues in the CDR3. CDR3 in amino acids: CASSPEGNSPLHF. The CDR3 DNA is TGTGCCAGCTCACCAGAGGGAAATTCACCCCTCCACTTT.

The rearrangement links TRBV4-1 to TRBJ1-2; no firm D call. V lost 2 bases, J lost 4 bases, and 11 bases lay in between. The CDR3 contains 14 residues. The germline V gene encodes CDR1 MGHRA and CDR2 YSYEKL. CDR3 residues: CASSQIGGLYGYTF. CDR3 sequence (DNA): TGCGCCAGCAGCCAAATCGGAGGCCTCTATGGCTACACCTTC.

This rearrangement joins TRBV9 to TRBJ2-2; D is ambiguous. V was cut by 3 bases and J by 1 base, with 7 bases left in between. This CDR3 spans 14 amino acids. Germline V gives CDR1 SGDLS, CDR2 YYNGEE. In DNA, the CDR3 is TGTGCCAGCAGCGGGACGGTGAACACCGGGGAGCTGTTTTTT. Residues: CASSGTVNTGELFF.

The CDR3, as DNA: TGTGCCAGCAGTGATAAGTGGGGCTCGGGACAGGCAGCCTACGAGCAGTACTTC. This encodes CASSDKWGSGQAAYEQYF. This chain links TRBV6-1 with TRBJ2-7; 8 nucleotides match TRBD1. After removal of 3 bases from V and 2 bases from J, the junction contained 15 bases not matched to a gene. This CDR3 contains 18 residues. Germline V lookup: CDR1 MNHNS, CDR2 SASEGT.

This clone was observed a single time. The CDR3 sequence: CATSSYNEQFF. CDR3 nucleotides: TGTGCCACCAGCAGTTACAATGAGCAGTTCTTC. The chain couples TRBV15 to TRBJ2-1, with D unclear. The CDR3 length is 11 residues. Germline-derived CDR1 and CDR2 are LNHNV and YYDKDF (reference sequence). Trimming pared 3 bases from V and 4 bases from J, leaving 1 base between. The entire variable domain, with the rest obtained from reference TRBV15 and TRBJ2-1, is as follows: DAMVIQNPRYQVTQFGKPVTLSCSQTLNHNVMYWYQQKSSQAPKLLFHYYDKDFNNEADTPDNFQSRRPNTSFCFLDIRSPGLGDTAMYLCATSSYNEQFFGPGTRLTVL.

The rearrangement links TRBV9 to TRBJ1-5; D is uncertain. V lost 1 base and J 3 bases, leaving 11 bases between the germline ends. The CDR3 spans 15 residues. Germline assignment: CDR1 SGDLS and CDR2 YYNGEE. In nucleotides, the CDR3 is TGTGCCAGCAGCGTATCGGGTATAGACAATCAGCCCCAGCATTTT. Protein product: CASSVSGIDNQPQHF. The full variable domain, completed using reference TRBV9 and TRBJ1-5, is DSGVTQTPKHLITATGQRVTLRCSPRSGDLSVYWYQQSLDQGLQFLIQYYNGEERAKGNILERFSAQQFPDLHSELNLSSLELGDSALYFCASSVSGIDNQPQHFGDGTRLSIL.

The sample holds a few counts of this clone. CDR3 region: CASSLAGDEQYF. The CDR3 DNA sequence: TGTGCCAGCAGCTTAGCTGGGGACGAGCAGTACTTC. The rearrangement joins TRBV7-6 to TRBJ2-7; D remains unclear. This CDR3 is built from 12 residues. Trimming removed 0 bases at V and 5 bases at J, with 5 bases between. Germline V gene lookup returns CDR1 SGHVS and CDR2 FNYEAQ.

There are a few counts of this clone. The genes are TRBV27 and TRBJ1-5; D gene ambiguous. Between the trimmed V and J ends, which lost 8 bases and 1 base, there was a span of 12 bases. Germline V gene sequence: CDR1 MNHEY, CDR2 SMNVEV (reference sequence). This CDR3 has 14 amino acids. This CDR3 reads CASSSGWSNQPQHF. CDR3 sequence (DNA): TGTGCCAGCTCCTCGGGGTGGAGCAATCAGCCCCAGCATTTT.